The sequence of this T cell receptor (beta chain) was determined in a study of cytomegalovirus exposure and HLA in healthy donors. Study information: Among several hundred genotyped donors, around 80% fell in the Caucasian-associated ancestry cluster.

The CDR3 extends over 15 amino acids. Germline V gene data show CDR1 as LGHNA and CDR2 as YSLEER. V was trimmed by 0 bases and J by 5 bases, leaving 10 bases between them. Study observations and caveats: Previous analysis showed most TCR beta V segments were productive about 87% or about 30% of the time. Evidence from a later analysis indicated that most CMV-associated TCR beta chains looked HLA-restricted. Immune exposure information available was restricted to CMV serostatus.

For this clone: Its cognate antigen is unknown.

The PCR employed 60 Vbeta primers together with 13 Jbeta primers. The assay was immunoSEQ multiplex PCR, and TCRdb's table has in-frame clones only and misses some. The sample lists around 150,000 clones; approximately 80% were seen once. The specimen sequenced was PBMCs. This chain joins TRBV4-3 and TRBJ2-2; possibly TRBD1 for D (5 bases). The TCR sequence derives from a man in his late teens or twenties in good health and CMV-seronegative. This chain's CDR3 is CASSQDLGVTGELFF. CDR3 bases: TGCGCCAGCAGCCAAGACCTAGGGGTGACCGGGGAGCTGTTTTTT.